These 29 T cell receptor beta chains originate from one sample sequenced in a study of blood T cell repertoires in COVID-19 (TCRdb year 2020). Library construction relied on the immunoSEQ multiplex PCR assay. The source is immuneACCESS, and TCRdb retained only in-frame sequences with V and J called. Part of the clones is not carried over; for the studies checked, unresolved V genes explain less than half of this, and the remainder is unexplained. Across this sample there are about 360,000 clones, with around nine tenths seen only once. The top ten clonotypes cover about 2.9% of the sample. The material sequenced was peripheral blood. These TCRs come from a human donor in a cohort sampled during active COVID-19.

In this sample, this clone turned up once. The chain employs TRBV19 and TRBJ1-6; D perhaps matches TRBD1 (6 bases). Germline V gene lookup returns CDR1 LNHDA and CDR2 SQIVND (reference sequence). The V gene lost 7 bases and the J gene lost 10 bases, with 11 bases spanning the gap. The CDR3 runs to 12 residues. The CDR3: CASTGGGSPLHF. DNA of the CDR3: TGTGCCAGTACGGGGGGCGGATCACCCCTCCACTTT.

The CDR3 coding sequence is TGTGCCAGCAGCTTAGGGTCTAGCGGGAGAGATACGCAGTATTTT. Translation gives CASSLGSSGRDTQYF. The chain employs TRBV7-3 and TRBJ2-3; 10 positions agree with TRBD2. Looked up from germline, CDR1 is SGHTA and CDR2 is FQGTGA. V trimming: 2 bases; J trimming: 5 bases; junction bases outside the gene matches: 4. The CDR3 extends over 15 amino acids.

The chain uses TRBV28 and TRBJ1-2; 9 bases match TRBD1. The CDR3 spans 16 residues. CDR1 is MDHEN, CDR2 SYDVKM, per germline. The trim removed 2 bases at V and 4 bases at J, leaving 8 bases unmatched. The chain's CDR3 is CASSLPTGGEGYGYTF. Here the CDR3 DNA reads TGTGCCAGCAGTTTACCCACAGGGGGCGAGGGCTATGGCTACACCTTC.

The J gene is TRBJ2-7, the V gene TRBV14; no clear D gene. Germline-derived CDR1 and CDR2 are SGHDN and FVKESK. Trimming removed 5 bases from V and 3 bases from J, with 11 bases in between. This CDR3 contains 13 residues. CDR3 in DNA: TGTGCCAGCAGCGTCTTCTCCTACTACGAGCAGTACTTC. Translating gives CASSVFSYYEQYF.

A single count supports this clone. This chain joins TRBV6-4 and TRBJ2-7; tentative D call: TRBD1 (5 bases). Trimming shortened V by 2 bases and J by 0 bases, and 17 bases separated the two germline ends. CDR1 is MRHNA and CDR2 is SNTAGT in the germline V gene. CDR3 length: 17 amino acids. The CDR3 spells CASSDRGDIRASYEQYF. The CDR3 nucleotides are TGTGCCAGCAGTGACAGGGGTGACATACGGGCCTCCTACGAGCAGTACTTC.

This chain links TRBV7-9 with TRBJ1-6; 9 bases are a match to TRBD1. The CDR3 extends over 17 amino acids. Trimming cost V 3 bases and J 0 bases; bases outside gene matches: 3. Germline assignment: CDR1 SEHNR and CDR2 FQNEAQ (reference sequence). CDR3 region: CASSLGTGSSYNSPLHF. For the CDR3, the DNA is TGTGCCAGCAGCTTGGGGACAGGGAGCTCCTATAATTCACCCCTCCACTTT.

The chain recombines TRBV7-8 with TRBJ1-1, with unresolved D. The CDR3 length is 14 residues. Germline assignment: CDR1 SGHVS and CDR2 FQNEAQ. V lost 5 bases and J lost 1, with 11 bases in between. The CDR3 reads CASSLLHRNTEAFF. The CDR3 DNA sequence: TGTGCCAGCAGCCTACTCCACCGGAACACTGAAGCTTTCTTT.

The gene calls are TRBV7-9 and TRBJ1-4; D is possibly TRBD1 (6 bases). Germline V gene sequence: CDR1 SEHNR, CDR2 FQNEAQ (reference sequence). The length of the CDR3 is 14 residues. V was trimmed by 2 bases and J by 3 bases, leaving 7 bases between them. This CDR3 is CASSLSGANEKLFF. The CDR3 coding sequence is TGTGCCAGCAGCTTATCAGGGGCTAATGAAAAACTGTTTTTT.

The rearrangement uses TRBV9 and TRBJ2-2; TRBD1 might be the D (6 bases). V lost 1 base, J lost 5 bases, and 9 bases lay in between. The CDR3 loop spans 14 amino acids. Germline assignment: CDR1 SGDLS and CDR2 YYNGEE. The CDR3 reads CASSVQGQTGELFF. In DNA, the CDR3 is TGTGCCAGCAGCGTACAGGGGCAGACCGGGGAGCTGTTTTTT.

The rearrangement joins TRBV3-1 (or the pseudogene TRBV3-2) to TRBJ1-1, with D possibly being TRBD1 (5 bases). Germline V gives CDR1 LGHDT, CDR2 YNNKEL (reference sequence). V gave up 4 bases and J gave up 0 bases, with 9 bases separating them. The CDR3 is 14 residues long. Written as DNA, the CDR3 is TGTGCCAGCAGCCTAAGGACATTGAACACTGAAGCTTTCTTT. Protein sequence: CASSLRTLNTEAFF.

The CDR3 protein is CASSADSGTDTQYF. CDR3 in DNA: TGTGCCAGCAGCGCCGACTCCGGTACGGATACGCAGTATTTT. The chain combines TRBV7-3 with TRBJ2-3, with D uncertain. Between the trimmed V and J ends, which lost 5 bases and 6 bases, there was a span of 15 bases. The CDR3 is 14 amino acids. Germline CDR1 is SGHTA and CDR2 is FQGTGA.

The V call is TRBV4-1, the J call TRBJ1-2; D is perhaps TRBD1 (5 bases). Trimming took off 0 bases at V and 4 bases at J, with 15 bases between the two ends. Germline values: CDR1 MGHRA, CDR2 YSYEKL. The CDR3 has 16 residues. The CDR3 nucleotides read TGCGCCAGCAGCCAAGATCCCGTCGTACAGGCCTATGGCTACACCTTC. Its translation is CASSQDPVVQAYGYTF.

This chain joins TRBV6-6 and TRBJ1-5, with TRBD1 matching 7 bases. This CDR3 region has 14 residues. Germline trimming cut 6 bases from V and 0 bases from J; bases unmatched to any gene: 2. Germline V gene data show CDR1 as MNHNY and CDR2 as SVGAGI (reference sequence). CDR3 sequence (DNA): TGTGCCAGCAGCGACAGGGATAGCAATCAGCCCCAGCATTTT. This encodes CASSDRDSNQPQHF.

The rearrangement links TRBV28 to TRBJ2-7; 8 bases match TRBD2. Germline CDR1 is MDHEN and CDR2 is SYDVKM. With 5 bases clipped from V and 5 bases from J, the junction kept 14 bases outside the gene matches. The CDR3 extends over 16 amino acids. CDR3 in amino acids: CASSPLFPTSGHEQYF. CDR3 DNA sequence: TGTGCCAGCAGTCCCCTATTCCCTACTAGCGGCCACGAGCAGTACTTC.

Written as DNA, the CDR3 is TGTGCCAGCAGCCAAAGAGATGGGAAAGGAGGAGAAAAACTGTTTTTT. Encoded protein: CASSQRDGKGGEKLFF. The genes are TRBV7-3 and TRBJ1-4; D unclear. Looked up from germline, CDR1 is SGHTA and CDR2 is FQGTGA. The CDR3 contains 16 residues. Trimming cost V 5 bases and J 8 bases, with 21 bases left between them. Combining the CDR3 with reference TRBV7-3 and TRBJ1-4 gives the whole variable domain GAGVSQTPSNKVTEKGKYVELRCDPISGHTALYWYRQSLGQGPEFLIYFQGTGAADDSGLPNDRFFAVRPEGSVSTLKIQRTERGDSAVYLCASSQRDGKGGEKLFFGSGTQLSVL.

This rearrangement joins TRBV10-2 to TRBJ2-4; D is possibly TRBD2 (5 bases). Germline V lookup: CDR1 WSHSY, CDR2 SAAADI. This CDR3 is built from 14 residues. V was cut by 5 bases and J by 8 bases, with 16 bases left in between. CDR3 sequence (DNA): TGCGCCAGCAGTACGTCAGGACCCGGGGACATTCAGTACTTC. Translated, it gives CASSTSGPGDIQYF.

This clone has a handful of counts. The chain combines TRBV6-2 or TRBV6-3 with TRBJ2-5; 7 bases are a match to TRBD1. Germline V gene data show CDR1 as MNHEY and CDR2 as SVGEGT. The CDR3 totals 12 residues. The V segment lost 6 bases and the J segment 5 bases; nucleotides outside the gene matches: 3. The CDR3: CASSQQGETQYF. The CDR3 coding sequence is TGTGCCAGCAGCCAACAGGGGGAGACCCAGTACTTC.

V gene TRBV30 combines with J gene TRBJ2-1; 9 bases align to TRBD1. The CDR3 is made up of 14 amino acids. Germline-derived CDR1 and CDR2 are GTSNPN and SVGIG (reference sequence). After removal of 0 bases from V and 8 bases from J, the junction contained 5 bases not matched to a gene. Here the CDR3 reads CAWSVGQGRDEQFF. The CDR3 DNA follows: TGTGCCTGGAGTGTAGGACAGGGGAGGGATGAGCAGTTCTTC.

Written as DNA, the CDR3 is TGCGCCAGCAGCCATGGTATGAGGACTAGCGGGGATCGACAAGAGACCCAGTACTTC. Its protein is CASSHGMRTSGDRQETQYF. This rearrangement joins TRBV4-1 to TRBJ2-5; 12 positions match TRBD2. CDR1 MGHRA and CDR2 YSYEKL come from the germline V gene. V gave up 3 bases and J gave up 2 bases; unmatched junction bases: 13. CDR3 size: 19 residues.

The chain recombines TRBV29-1 with TRBJ2-3; D gene uncertain. Trimming pared 4 bases from V and 2 bases from J, leaving 13 bases between. The CDR3 runs 14 residues. Germline V gene lookup returns CDR1 SQVTM and CDR2 ANQGSEA. In nucleotides, the CDR3 is TGCAGCGTTGCCCTCGAAGCCGACACAGATACGCAGTATTTT. This sequence encodes CSVALEADTDTQYF.

Of note for this clone: Within the sample, other DNA sequences also encode this same CDR3. CDR3 loop: CASSAQGSSYEQYF. As DNA, the CDR3 is TGTGCCAGTAGTGCCCAGGGGAGCTCCTACGAGCAGTACTTC. The chain couples TRBV19 to TRBJ2-7, with D possibly TRBD1 on 6 matching bases. The germline V gene has CDR1 LNHDA and CDR2 SQIVND (reference sequence). The CDR3 extends over 14 amino acids. Trimming pared 5 bases from V and 0 bases from J, leaving 11 bases between.

This clone was seen at least ten times. The gene calls are TRBV29-1 and TRBJ2-5; a weak D match, TRBD2 (7 bases). Trimming removed 3 bases at V and 5 bases at J, with 10 bases between. Germline CDR1 and CDR2: SQVTM and ANQGSEA. This CDR3 contains 12 residues. CDR3: CSVDRGAETQYF. The CDR3, as DNA: TGCAGCGTTGATCGGGGGGCGGAGACCCAGTACTTC.

The chain carries TRBV30 and TRBJ2-3; 8 positions agree with TRBD1. The CDR3 runs 14 residues. The V and J ends lost 1 base and 4 bases, in that order; junction bases with no gene match: 4. The V gene's germline CDR1 is GTSNPN and CDR2 SVGIG (reference sequence). The CDR3 DNA reads as TGTGCCTGGAGTGGGGACAGGAGCGCAGATACGCAGTATTTT. Encoded protein: CAWSGDRSADTQYF.

J is TRBJ2-5 and V is TRBV5-1; 7 bases map to TRBD1. The CDR3 extends over 16 amino acids. Germline V gene data show CDR1 as SGHRS and CDR2 as YFSETQ. Trimming removed 3 bases from V and 1 base from J; junction bases left unmatched: 9. As DNA, the CDR3 is TGCGCCAGCAGCTGGGGGACAGTCCGGCCCCAAGAGACCCAGTACTTC. As protein: CASSWGTVRPQETQYF.

On this clone: The sample holds other DNA sequences that translate to the same CDR3. The chain combines TRBV9 with TRBJ2-5; 8 bases are a match to TRBD2. The V segment lost 0 bases and the J segment 5 bases; nucleotides outside the gene matches: 9. The CDR3 is 16 residues long. Germline values: CDR1 SGDLS, CDR2 YYNGEE. The CDR3 region has the DNA TGTGCCAGCAGCGTAGAGGCTAGCGGGTCCTGGGAGACCCAGTACTTC. Translation: CASSVEASGSWETQYF.

As concerns this clone: In the same sample, other DNA sequences code for this CDR3. The rearrangement links TRBV4-1 to TRBJ2-7; possibly TRBD1 for D (5 bases). Germline loops: CDR1 MGHRA, CDR2 YSYEKL. The CDR3 totals 14 residues. V was clipped by 1 base and J by 4 bases, with 11 bases between them. The chain's CDR3 is CASSQVKGLYEQYF. CDR3 DNA sequence: TGCGCCAGCAGCCAAGTTAAGGGGCTGTACGAGCAGTACTTC.

The chain joins TRBV29-1 to TRBJ2-2; possibly TRBD2 for D (5 bases). V lost 1 base to trimming and J lost 1 base, with 16 bases between them. Germline assignment: CDR1 SQVTM and CDR2 ANQGSEA. The CDR3 length is 17 residues. The CDR3 is CSVEGSLEGLNTGELFF. In DNA form, the CDR3 reads TGCAGCGTTGAAGGGTCTCTAGAGGGCCTGAACACCGGGGAGCTGTTTTTT.

CDR3 sequence (DNA): TGTGCCAGCAGTCGGGACAGGGAGGGTGGCTACACCTTC. This translates into CASSRDREGGYTF. This chain uses TRBV12-3 or TRBV12-4 with TRBJ1-2, with TRBD1 identical over 9 bases. This CDR3 comprises 13 residues. V was pared by 5 bases and J by 7 bases, with 5 bases of the junction left unmatched.

The rearrangement links TRBV13 to TRBJ1-3; D gene uncertain. Germline V lookup: CDR1 PRHDT, CDR2 FYEKMQ (reference sequence). The V gene lost 1 base and the J gene lost 2 bases, with 6 bases spanning the gap. This CDR3 contains 14 residues. The CDR3 sequence is CASSLDAAGNTIYF. The CDR3 DNA reads TGTGCCAGCAGCTTAGACGCAGCTGGAAACACCATATATTTT. Looking up the rest from reference TRBV13 and TRBJ1-3 gives the full variable domain: AAGVIQSPRHLIKEKRETATLKCYPIPRHDTVYWYQQGPGQDPQFLISFYEKMQSDKGSIPDRFSAQQFSDYHSELNMSSLELGDSALYFCASSLDAAGNTIYFGEGSWLTVV.